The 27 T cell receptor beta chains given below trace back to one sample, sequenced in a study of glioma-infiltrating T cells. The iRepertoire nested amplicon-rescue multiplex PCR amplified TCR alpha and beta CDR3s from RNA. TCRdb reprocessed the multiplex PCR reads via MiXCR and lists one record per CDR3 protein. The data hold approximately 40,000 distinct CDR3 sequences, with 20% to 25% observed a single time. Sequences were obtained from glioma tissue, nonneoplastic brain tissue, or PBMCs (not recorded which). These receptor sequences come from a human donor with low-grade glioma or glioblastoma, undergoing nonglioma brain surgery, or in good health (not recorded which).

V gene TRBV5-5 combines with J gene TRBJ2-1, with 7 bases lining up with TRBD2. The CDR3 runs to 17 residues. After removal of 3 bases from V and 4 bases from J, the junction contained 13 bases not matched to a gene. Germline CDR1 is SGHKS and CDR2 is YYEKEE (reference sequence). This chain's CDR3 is CASSSGLSNILYNEQFF. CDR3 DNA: TGTGCCAGCAGCTCGGGACTATCGAATATACTTTACAATGAGCAGTTCTTC.

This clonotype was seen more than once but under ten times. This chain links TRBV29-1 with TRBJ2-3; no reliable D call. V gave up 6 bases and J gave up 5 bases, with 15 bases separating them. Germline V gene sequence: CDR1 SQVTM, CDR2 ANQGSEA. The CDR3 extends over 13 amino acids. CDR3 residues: CSVHGRFGDTQYF. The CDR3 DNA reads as TGCAGCGTCCACGGACGGTTCGGAGATACGCAGTATTTT.

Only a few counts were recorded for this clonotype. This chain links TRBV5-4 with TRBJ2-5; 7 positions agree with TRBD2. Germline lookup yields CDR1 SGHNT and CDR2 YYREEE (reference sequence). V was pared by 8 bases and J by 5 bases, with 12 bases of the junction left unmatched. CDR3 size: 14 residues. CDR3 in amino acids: CASGPAGVEETQYF. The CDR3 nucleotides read TGTGCCAGTGGGCCCGCGGGAGTGGAGGAGACCCAGTACTTC.

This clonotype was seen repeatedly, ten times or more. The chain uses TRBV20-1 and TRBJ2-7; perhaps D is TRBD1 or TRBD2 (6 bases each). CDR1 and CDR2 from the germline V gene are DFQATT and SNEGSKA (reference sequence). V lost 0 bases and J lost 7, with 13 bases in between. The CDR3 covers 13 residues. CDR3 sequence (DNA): TGCAGTGCTAGAGATGGGGGCGGGACAGAGCAGTACGTC. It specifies CSARDGGGTEQYV.

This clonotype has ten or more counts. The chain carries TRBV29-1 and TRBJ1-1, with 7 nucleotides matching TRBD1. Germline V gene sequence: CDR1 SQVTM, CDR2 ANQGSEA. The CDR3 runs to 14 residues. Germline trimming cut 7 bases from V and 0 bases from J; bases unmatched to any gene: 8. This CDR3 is CSALGGQLNTEAFF. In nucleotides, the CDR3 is TGCAGCGCCCTAGGGGGACAGTTGAACACTGAAGCTTTCTTT.

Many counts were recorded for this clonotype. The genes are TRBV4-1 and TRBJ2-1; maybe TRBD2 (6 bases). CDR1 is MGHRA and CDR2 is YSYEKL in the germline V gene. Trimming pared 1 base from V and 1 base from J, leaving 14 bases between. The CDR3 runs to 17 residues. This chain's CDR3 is CASSQGRGTVSYNEQFF. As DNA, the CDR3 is TGCGCCAGCAGCCAAGGACGCGGGACGGTTTCCTACAATGAGCAGTTCTTC.

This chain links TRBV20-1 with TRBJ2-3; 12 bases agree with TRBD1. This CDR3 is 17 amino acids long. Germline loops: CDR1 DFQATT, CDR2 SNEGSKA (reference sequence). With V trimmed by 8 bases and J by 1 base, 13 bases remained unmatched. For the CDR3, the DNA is TGCAGTTCTGCCCGCCCGGGACAGGGGGCTGGCACAGATACGCAGTATTTT. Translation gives CSSARPGQGAGTDTQYF.

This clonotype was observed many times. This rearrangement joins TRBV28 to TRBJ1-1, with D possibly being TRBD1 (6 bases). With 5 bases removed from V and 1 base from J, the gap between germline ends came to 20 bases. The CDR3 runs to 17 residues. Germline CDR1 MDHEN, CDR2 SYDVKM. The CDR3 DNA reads TGTGCCAGCAGTCCCTTTCCCGGCCCAGGGGAGAACACTGAAGCTTTCTTT. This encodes CASSPFPGPGENTEAFF.

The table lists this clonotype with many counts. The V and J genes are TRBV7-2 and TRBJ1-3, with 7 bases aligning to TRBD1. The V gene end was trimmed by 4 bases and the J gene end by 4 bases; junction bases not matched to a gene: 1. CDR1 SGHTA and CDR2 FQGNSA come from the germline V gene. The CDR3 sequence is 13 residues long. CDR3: CASSWGQGNTIYF. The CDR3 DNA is TGTGCCAGCAGCTGGGGACAGGGAAACACCATATATTTT.

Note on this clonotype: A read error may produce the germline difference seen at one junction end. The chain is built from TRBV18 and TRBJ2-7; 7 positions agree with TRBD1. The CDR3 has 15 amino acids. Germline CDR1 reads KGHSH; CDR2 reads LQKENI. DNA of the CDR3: TGTGCCAGCTCACCACCCGGGACAGAACCCTACGGGCAGTACTTC. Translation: CASSPPGTEPYGQYF.

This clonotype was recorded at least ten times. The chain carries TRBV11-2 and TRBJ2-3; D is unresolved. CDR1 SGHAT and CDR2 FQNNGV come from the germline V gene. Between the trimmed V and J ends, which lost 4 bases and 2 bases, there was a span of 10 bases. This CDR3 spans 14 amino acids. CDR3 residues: CASSWQASTDTQYF. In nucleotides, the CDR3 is TGTGCCAGCAGCTGGCAGGCATCCACAGATACGCAGTATTTT.

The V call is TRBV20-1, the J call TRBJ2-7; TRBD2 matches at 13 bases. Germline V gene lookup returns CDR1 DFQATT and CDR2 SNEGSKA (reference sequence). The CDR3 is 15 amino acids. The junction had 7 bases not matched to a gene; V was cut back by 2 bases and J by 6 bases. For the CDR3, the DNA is TGCAGTGCTAGAAGACTAGCGGGAGGATTGGGCGAGCAGTACTTC. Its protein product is CSARRLAGGLGEQYF.

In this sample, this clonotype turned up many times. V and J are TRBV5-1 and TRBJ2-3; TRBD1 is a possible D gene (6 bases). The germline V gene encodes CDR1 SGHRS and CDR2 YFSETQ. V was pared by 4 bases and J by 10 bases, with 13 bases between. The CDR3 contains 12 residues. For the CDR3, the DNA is TGCGCCAGCAGCCCTACACAGGGATCGCAGTATTTT. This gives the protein CASSPTQGSQYF.

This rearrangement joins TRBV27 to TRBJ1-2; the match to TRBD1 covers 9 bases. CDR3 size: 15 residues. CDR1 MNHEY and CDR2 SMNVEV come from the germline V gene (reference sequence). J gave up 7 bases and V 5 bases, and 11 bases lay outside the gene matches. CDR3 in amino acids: CASSPLLQGAAGYTF. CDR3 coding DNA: TGTGCCAGCAGTCCTCTCTTACAGGGGGCAGCTGGCTACACCTTC.

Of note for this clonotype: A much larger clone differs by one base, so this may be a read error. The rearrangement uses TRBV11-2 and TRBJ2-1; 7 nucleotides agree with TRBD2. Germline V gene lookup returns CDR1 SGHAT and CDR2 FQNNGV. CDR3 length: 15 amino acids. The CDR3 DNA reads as TGTGCCAGCAGGACTCCGGGACTAATCTACAATGAGCAGCTCTTC. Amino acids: CASRTPGLIYNEQLF. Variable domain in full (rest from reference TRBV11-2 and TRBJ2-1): EAGVAQSPRYKIIEKRQSVAFWCNPISGHATLYWYQQILGQGPKLLIQFQNNGVVDDSQLPKDRFSAERLKGVDSTLKIQPAKLEDSAVYLCASRTPGLIYNEQLFGPGTRLTVL.

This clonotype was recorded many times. Here the CDR3 reads CASSPTGDSYNEQFF. The CDR3 coding sequence is TGTGCCAGCAGCCCAACAGGGGACTCCTACAATGAGCAGTTCTTC. The gene calls are TRBV3-1 and TRBJ2-1, with 7 bases that match TRBD1. The V gene end was trimmed by 4 bases and the J gene end by 0 bases; junction bases not matched to a gene: 3. CDR1 LGHDT and CDR2 YNNKEL come from the germline V gene (reference sequence). The CDR3 consists of 15 residues.

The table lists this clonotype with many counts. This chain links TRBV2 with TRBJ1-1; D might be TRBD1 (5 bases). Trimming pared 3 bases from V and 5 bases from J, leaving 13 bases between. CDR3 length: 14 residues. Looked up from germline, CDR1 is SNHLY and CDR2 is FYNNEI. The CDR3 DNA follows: TGTGCCAGCAGTGACCAAGGGGCGAATACTGAAGCTTTCTTT. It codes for CASSDQGANTEAFF.

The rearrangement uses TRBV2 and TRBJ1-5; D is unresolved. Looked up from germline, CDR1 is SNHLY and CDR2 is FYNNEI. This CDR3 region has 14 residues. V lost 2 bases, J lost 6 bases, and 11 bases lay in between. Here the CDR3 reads CASSERENGQPQHF. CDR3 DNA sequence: TGTGCCAGCAGTGAAAGGGAAAATGGTCAGCCCCAGCATTTT. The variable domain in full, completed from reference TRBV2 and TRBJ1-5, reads EPEVTQTPSHQVTQMGQEVILRCVPISNHLYFYWYRQILGQKVEFLVSFYNNEISEKSEIFDDQFSVERPDGSNFTLKIRSTKLEDSAMYFCASSERENGQPQHFGDGTRLSIL.

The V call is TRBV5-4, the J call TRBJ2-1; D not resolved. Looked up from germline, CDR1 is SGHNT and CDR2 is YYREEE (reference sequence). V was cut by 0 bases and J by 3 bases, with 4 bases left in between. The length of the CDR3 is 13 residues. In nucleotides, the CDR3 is TGTGCCAGCAGCTTGGGGCTCTACAATGAGCAGTTCTTC. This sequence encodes CASSLGLYNEQFF.

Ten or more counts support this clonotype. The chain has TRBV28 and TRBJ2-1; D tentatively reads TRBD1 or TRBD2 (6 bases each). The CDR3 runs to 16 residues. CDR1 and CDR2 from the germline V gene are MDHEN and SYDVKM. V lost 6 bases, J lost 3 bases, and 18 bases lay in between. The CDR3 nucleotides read TGTGCCAGCAGGCCTGGGGGGCGGGTTCTCTACAATGAGCAGTTCTTC. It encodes CASRPGGRVLYNEQFF.

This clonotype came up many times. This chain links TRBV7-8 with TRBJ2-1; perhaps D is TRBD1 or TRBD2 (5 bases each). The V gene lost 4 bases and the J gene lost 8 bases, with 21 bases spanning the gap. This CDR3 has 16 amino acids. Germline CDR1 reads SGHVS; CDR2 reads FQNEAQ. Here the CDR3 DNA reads TGTGCCAGCAGCTATGGCGAGGCAGGGACGACCCATGAGCAGTTCTTC. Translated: CASSYGEAGTTHEQFF.

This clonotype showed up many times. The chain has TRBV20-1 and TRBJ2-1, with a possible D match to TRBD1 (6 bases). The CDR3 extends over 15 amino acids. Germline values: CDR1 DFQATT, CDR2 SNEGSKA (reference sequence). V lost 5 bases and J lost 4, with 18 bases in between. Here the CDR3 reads CSAQTGEGGYNEQFF. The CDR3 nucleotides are TGCAGTGCTCAAACCGGAGAAGGGGGTTACAATGAGCAGTTCTTC.

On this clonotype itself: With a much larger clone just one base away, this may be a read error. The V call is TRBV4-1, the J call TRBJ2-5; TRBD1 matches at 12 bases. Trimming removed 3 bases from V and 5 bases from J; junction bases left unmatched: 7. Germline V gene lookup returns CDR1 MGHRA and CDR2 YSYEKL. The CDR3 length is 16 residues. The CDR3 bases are TGCGCCAGCAGCCAGACCGGGACAGGGGGCTTGGAGACCCAGTACTTC. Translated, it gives CASSQTGTGGLETQYF.

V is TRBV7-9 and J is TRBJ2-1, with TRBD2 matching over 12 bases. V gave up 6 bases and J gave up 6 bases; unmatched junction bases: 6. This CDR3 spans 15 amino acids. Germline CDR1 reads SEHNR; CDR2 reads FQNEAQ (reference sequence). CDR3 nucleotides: TGTGCCAGCAGACCGACTAGCGGGAGTTTCAATGAGCAGTTCTTC. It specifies CASRPTSGSFNEQFF.

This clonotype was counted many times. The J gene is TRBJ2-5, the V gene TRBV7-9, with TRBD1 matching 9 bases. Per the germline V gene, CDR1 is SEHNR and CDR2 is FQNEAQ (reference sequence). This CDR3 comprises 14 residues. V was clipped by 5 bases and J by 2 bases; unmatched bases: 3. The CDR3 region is CASSRDREQETQYF. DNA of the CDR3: TGTGCCAGCAGCCGGGACAGGGAGCAAGAGACCCAGTACTTC.

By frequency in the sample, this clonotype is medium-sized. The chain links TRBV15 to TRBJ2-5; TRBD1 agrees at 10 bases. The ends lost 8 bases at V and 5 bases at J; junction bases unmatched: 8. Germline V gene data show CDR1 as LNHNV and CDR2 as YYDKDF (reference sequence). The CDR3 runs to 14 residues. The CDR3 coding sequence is TGTGCCACCTCGGACAGGGGGAGAGAGGAGACCCAGTACTTC. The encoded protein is CATSDRGREETQYF.

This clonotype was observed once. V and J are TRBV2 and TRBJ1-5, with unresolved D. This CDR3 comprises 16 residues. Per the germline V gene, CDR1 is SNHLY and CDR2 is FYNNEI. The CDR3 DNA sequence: TGTGTTAGCAGTGAAGCAGGAGGATATAGCAATCAGCCCCAGCATTTT. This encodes CVSSEAGGYSNQPQHF.